The clone carrying this T cell receptor beta chain was observed once. This sample is part of a study of blood T cell repertoires in COVID-19. About the research overall: Samples representing acute and convalescent COVID-19 were sourced from the United States, Italy and Spain. Sources were T cells, B-cell-depleted T cells, or PBMCs; the material itself was cDNA or gDNA.

CDR3 length equals 14 residues. V lost 0 bases and J 4 bases, leaving 10 bases between the germline ends. CDR1 and CDR2 from the germline V gene are SGHDT and YYEEEE. Per the authors' pipeline: Nucleated cell counts were estimated from reference gene primer amplification. The data were produced by immunoSEQ multiplex PCR, yet TCRdb's version contains in-frame clones alone and is incomplete. V, J and clone size derive from that table, while D and trimming were established from the DNA sequence. The sample shows 65,000 to 95,000 clones, 80% of them seen only once. The sequence derives from a woman aged 40 to 50 with active or convalescent COVID-19. The gene calls are TRBV5-6 and TRBJ1-2; the D is unclear. Sequenced sample: peripheral blood. Here the CDR3 DNA reads TGTGCCAGCAGCTTGGAACGGTACAGCTATGGCTACACCTTC. Translated, it gives CASSLERYSYGYTF.